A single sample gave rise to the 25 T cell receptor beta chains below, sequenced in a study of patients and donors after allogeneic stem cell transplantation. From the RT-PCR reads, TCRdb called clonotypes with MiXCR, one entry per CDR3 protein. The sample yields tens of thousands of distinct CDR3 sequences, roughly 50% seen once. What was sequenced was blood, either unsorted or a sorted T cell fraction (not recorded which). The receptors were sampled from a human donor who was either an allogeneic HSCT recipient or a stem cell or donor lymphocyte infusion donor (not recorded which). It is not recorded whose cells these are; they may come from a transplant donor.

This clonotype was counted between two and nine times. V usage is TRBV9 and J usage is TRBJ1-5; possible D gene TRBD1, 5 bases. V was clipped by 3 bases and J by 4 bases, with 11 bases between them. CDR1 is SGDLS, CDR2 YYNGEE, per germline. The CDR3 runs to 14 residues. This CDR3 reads CASSAGTLNQPQHF. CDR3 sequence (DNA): TGTGCCAGCAGCGCCGGGACCTTAAATCAGCCCCAGCATTTT.

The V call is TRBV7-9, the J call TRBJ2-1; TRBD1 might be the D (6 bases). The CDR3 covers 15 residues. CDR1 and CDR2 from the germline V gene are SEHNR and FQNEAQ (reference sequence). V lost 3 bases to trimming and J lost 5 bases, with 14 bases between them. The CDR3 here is CASSFRDTLHNEQFF. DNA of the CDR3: TGTGCCAGCAGCTTCCGGGACACTTTGCACAATGAGCAGTTCTTC.

The CDR3 sequence: CSGVLQLKNIQYF. As DNA, the CDR3 is TGCAGCGGTGTGTTGCAGCTCAAAAACATTCAGTACTTC. The chain links TRBV29-1 to TRBJ2-4; no firm D call. Looked up from germline, CDR1 is SQVTM and CDR2 is ANQGSEA. Trimming shortened V by 7 bases and J by 3 bases, and 13 bases separated the two germline ends. The CDR3 runs 13 residues.

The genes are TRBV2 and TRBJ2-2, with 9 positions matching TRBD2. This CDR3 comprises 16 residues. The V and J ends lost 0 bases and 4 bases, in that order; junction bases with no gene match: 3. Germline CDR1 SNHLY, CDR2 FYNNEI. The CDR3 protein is CASSEALAGVTGELFF. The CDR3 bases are TGTGCCAGCAGTGAAGCGTTAGCGGGAGTCACCGGGGAGCTGTTTTTT. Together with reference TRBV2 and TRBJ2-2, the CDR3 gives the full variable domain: EPEVTQTPSHQVTQMGQEVILRCVPISNHLYFYWYRQILGQKVEFLVSFYNNEISEKSEIFDDQFSVERPDGSNFTLKIRSTKLEDSAMYFCASSEALAGVTGELFFGEGSRLTVL.

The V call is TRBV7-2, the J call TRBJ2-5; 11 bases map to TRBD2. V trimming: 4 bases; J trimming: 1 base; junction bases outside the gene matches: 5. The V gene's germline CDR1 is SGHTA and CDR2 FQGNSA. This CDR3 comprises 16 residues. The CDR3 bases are TGTGCCAGCAGCTCCCCCGGACTAGCGGGCCAAGAGACCCAGTACTTC. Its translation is CASSSPGLAGQETQYF.

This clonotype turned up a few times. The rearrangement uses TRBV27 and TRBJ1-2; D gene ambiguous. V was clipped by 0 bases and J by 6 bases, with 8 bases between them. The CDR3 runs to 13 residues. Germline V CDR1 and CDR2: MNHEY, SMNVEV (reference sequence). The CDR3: CASSLSATDGYTF. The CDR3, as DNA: TGTGCCAGCAGTTTATCGGCAACGGATGGCTACACCTTC.

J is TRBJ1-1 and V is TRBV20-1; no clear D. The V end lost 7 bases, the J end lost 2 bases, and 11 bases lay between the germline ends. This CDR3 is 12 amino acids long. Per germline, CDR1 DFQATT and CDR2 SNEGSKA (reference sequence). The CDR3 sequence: CSVRGDNTEAFF. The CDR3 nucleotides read TGCAGTGTACGCGGGGATAACACTGAAGCTTTCTTT.

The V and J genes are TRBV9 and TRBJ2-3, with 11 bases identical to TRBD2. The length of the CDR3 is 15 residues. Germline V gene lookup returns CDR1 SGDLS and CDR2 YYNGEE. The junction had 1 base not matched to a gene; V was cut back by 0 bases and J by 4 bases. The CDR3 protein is CASSVELAGADTQYF. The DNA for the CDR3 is TGTGCCAGCAGCGTAGAACTAGCGGGAGCAGATACGCAGTATTTT.

CDR3 nucleotides: TGTGCCATCAGTGAGTCAGCCGGGGGATCCGAATTCTATGGCTACACCTTC. Translating gives CAISESAGGSEFYGYTF. The rearrangement joins TRBV10-3 to TRBJ1-2; D is perhaps TRBD1 (5 bases). This CDR3 has 17 amino acids. The ends were cut back, 0 bases at V and 4 bases at J, with 18 bases in the middle. Germline assignment: CDR1 ENHRY and CDR2 SYGVKD.

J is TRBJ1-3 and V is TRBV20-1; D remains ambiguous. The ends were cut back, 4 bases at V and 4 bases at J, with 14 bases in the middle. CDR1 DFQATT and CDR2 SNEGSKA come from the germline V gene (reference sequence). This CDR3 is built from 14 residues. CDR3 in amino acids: CSATAVARGNTIYF. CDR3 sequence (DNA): TGCAGTGCTACAGCTGTAGCGCGGGGAAACACCATATATTTT.

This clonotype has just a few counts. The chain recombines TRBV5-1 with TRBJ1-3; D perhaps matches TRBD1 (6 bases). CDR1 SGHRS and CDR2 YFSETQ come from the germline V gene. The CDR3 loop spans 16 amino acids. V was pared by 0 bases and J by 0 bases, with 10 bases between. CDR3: CASSLGQEVSGNTIYF. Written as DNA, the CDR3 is TGCGCCAGCAGCTTGGGACAGGAGGTCTCTGGAAACACCATATATTTT.

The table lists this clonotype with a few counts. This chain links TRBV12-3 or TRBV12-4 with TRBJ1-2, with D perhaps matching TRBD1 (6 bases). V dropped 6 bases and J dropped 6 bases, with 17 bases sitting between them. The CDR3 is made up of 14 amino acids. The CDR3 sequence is CASRPQGSVDGYTF. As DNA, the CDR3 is TGTGCCAGCAGGCCACAGGGCTCTGTAGATGGCTACACCTTC.

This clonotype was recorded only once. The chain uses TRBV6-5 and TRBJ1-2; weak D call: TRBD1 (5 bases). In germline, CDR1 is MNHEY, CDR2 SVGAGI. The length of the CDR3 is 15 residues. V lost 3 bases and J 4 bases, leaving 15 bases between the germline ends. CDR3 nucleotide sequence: TGTGCCAGCAGTTATCGTGACAGTCAACTCTATGGCTACACCTTC. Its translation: CASSYRDSQLYGYTF.

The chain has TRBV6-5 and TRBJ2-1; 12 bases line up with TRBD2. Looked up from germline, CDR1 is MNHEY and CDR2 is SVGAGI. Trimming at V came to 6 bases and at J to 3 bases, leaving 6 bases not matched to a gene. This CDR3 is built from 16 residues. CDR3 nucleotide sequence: TGTGCCAGCAGCGGGCTAGCGGGAGGGATCTACAATGAGCAGTTCTTC. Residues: CASSGLAGGIYNEQFF.

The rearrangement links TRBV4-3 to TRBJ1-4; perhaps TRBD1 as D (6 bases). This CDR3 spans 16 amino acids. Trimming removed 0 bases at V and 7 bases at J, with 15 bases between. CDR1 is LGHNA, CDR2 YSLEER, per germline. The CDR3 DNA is TGCGCCAGCAGCCAAGAAGACGGGGGGGCTGGTGAAAAACTGTTTTTT. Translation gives CASSQEDGGAGEKLFF.

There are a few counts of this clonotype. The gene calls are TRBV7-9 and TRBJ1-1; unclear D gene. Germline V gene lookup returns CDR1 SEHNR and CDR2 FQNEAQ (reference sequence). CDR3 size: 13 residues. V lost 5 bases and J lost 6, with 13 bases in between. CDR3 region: CASSAVEGAEAFF. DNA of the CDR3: TGTGCCAGCAGCGCAGTCGAGGGCGCTGAAGCTTTCTTT.

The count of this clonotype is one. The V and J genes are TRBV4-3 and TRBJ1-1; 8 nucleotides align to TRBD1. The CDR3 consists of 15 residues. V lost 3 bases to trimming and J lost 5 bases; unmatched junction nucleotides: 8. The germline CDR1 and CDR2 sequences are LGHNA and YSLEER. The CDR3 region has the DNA TGCGCCAGCAGCCACGTGACAGGGGACGAGACTGAAGCTTTCTTT. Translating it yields CASSHVTGDETEAFF.

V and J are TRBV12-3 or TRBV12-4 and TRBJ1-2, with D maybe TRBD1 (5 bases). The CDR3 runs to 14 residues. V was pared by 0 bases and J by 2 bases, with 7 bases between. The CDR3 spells CASSLAGENYGYTF. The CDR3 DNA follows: TGTGCCAGCAGTTTAGCAGGGGAGAACTATGGCTACACCTTC.

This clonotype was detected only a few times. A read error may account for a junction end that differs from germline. CDR3 bases: TGTGCTAGCAGCTTAGCCAGCGGGGGGTTCCAAGAGACCCAGTACTTC. Amino acids: CASSLASGGFQETQYF. The chain carries TRBV7-7 and TRBJ2-5, with 9 nucleotides matching TRBD2. The CDR3 runs to 16 residues. Germline lookup yields CDR1 SSHAT and CDR2 FNYEAQ (reference sequence).

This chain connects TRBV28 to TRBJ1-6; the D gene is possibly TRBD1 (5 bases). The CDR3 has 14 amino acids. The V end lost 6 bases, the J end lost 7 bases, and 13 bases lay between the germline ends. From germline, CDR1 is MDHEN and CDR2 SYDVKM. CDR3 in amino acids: CASSLDSKNSPLHF. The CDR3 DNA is TGTGCCAGCAGCTTAGACAGTAAAAATTCACCCCTCCACTTT.

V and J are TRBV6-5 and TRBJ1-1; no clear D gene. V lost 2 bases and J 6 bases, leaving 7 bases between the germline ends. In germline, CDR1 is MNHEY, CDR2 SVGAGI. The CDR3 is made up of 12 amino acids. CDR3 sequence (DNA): TGTGCCAGCAGTTACGCGGGCGCTGAAGCTTTCTTT. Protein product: CASSYAGAEAFF.

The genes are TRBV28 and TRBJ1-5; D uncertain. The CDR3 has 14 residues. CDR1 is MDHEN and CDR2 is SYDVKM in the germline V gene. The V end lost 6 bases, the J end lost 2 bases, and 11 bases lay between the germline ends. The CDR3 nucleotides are TGTGCCAGCAGCTCGCACGGGGGCAATCAGCCCCAGCATTTT. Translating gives CASSSHGGNQPQHF.

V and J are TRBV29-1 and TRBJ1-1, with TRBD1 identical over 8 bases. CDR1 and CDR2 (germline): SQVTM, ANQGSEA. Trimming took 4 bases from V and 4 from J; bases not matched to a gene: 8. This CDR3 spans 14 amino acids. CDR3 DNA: TGCAGCGTTGCGTCAGGGGGCGCGACCACTGAAGCTTTCTTT. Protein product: CSVASGGATTEAFF.

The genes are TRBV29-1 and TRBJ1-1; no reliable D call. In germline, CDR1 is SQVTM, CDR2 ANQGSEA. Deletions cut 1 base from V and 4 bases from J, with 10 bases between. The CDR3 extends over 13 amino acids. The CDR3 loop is CSVEGRAGTEAFF. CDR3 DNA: TGCAGCGTTGAAGGGAGGGCCGGCACTGAAGCTTTCTTT.

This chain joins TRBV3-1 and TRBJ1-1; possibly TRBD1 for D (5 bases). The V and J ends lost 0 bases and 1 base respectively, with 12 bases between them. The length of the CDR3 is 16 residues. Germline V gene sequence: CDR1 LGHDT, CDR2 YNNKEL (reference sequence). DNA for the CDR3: TGTGCCAGCAGCCAAGATCTCGACAGCAGGAACACTGAAGCTTTCTTT. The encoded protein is CASSQDLDSRNTEAFF.